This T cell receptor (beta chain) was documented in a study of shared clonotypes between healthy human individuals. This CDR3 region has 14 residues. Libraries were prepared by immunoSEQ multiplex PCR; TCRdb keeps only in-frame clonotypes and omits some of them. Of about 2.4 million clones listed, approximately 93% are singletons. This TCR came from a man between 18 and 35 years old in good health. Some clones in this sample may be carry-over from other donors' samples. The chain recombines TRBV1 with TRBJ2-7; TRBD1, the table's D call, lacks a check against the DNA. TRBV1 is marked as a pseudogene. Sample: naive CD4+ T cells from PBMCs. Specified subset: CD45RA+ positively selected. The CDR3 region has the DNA TGCACCAGCAGCCAAGATAACAGGGGTTACGAGCAGTACTTC. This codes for CTSSQDNRGYEQYF.